This T cell receptor (beta chain) stems from a study of blood T cell repertoires in COVID-19. This CDR3 region has 12 residues. V dropped 5 bases and J dropped 7 bases, with 11 bases sitting between them. Looked up from germline, CDR1 is SEHNR and CDR2 is FQNEAQ (reference sequence). Here immunoSEQ multiplex PCR was the method, and the copy in TCRdb shows in-frame clones only, minus some. The table includes roughly 87,000 clones, around four fifths detected once. This sequence was found in a woman aged 70-85 years with acute or convalescent COVID-19. Sequenced material: peripheral blood. The chain is built from TRBV7-9 and TRBJ1-2; D is uncertain. As DNA, the CDR3 is TGTGCCAGCAGCGCCCGACACGGTGGCTACACCTTC. Translation gives CASSARHGGYTF.